The subject of this entry is one T cell receptor beta chain. Its antigen is unidentified. The data stem from a study of esophageal squamous cell carcinoma under preoperative chemotherapy. The V end was cut by 5 bases, the J end by 3 bases, with 6 bases between. Germline assignment: CDR1 SGHTA and CDR2 FQGNSA. The CDR3 loop spans 12 amino acids. TCRdb reprocessed the PCR reads via MiXCR and lists one record per CDR3 protein. Of 32,000 or so distinct CDR3 sequences in the sample, less than 65% were seen once. Time point specified: after preoperative PTX-NDP chemotherapy. Paclitaxel-nedaplatin chemotherapy was given to patients ahead of their surgery. Study findings and constraints: Peripheral T cells migrating into the tumor appeared to partly supply post-treatment tumor-infiltrating lymphocytes. Clonal contraction, more than amplification, hit abundant clones after paclitaxel-nedaplatin. Peripheral T cells showed a significant TCR diversity increase after chemotherapy, unlike tumor-infiltrating lymphocytes.

Collection of the sample occurred from a patient given preoperative chemotherapy. The rearrangement links TRBV7-2 to TRBJ2-3; D not resolved. This clonotype was sampled from a human donor with esophageal squamous cell carcinoma. The donor label of this sample is uncertain. CDR3 DNA: TGTGCCAGCAGCGTTAGGACAGATACGCAGTATTTT. Translated, it gives CASSVRTDTQYF. Full variable domain (outside the CDR3, taken from reference TRBV7-2 and TRBJ2-3): GAGVSQSPSNKVTEKGKDVELRCDPISGHTALYWYRQSLGQGLEFLIYFQGNSAPDKSGLPSDRFSAERTGGSVSTLTIQRTQQEDSAVYLCASSVRTDTQYFGPGTRLTVL.